Below, 6 T cell receptor beta chains from the same sample are listed, as sequenced in a study of T cells after yellow fever vaccination. TCRdb reprocessed the 5' RACE reads with MiXCR, giving one entry per CDR3 protein. This table holds hundreds of thousands of distinct CDR3 sequences, about 13% found once. The material was PBMCs, obtained on the day of the yellow fever booster vaccination. The receptors were gathered from a man between 25 and 39 years old who received the YFV17D yellow fever vaccine.

This sequence joins TRBV27 and TRBJ2-7; TRBD1 might be the D (5 bases). The ends were cut back, 3 bases at V and 1 base at J, with 10 bases in the middle. The germline gives CDR1 MNHEY, CDR2 SMNVEV (reference sequence). The CDR3 runs to 14 residues. The CDR3 DNA follows: TGTGCCAGCAGTTTGACAGTCTTATCCTACGAGCAGTACTTC. Translating gives CASSLTVLSYEQYF.

The chain combines TRBV20-1 with TRBJ1-5, with D possibly being TRBD1 (6 bases). V lost 2 bases to trimming and J lost 2 bases, with 13 bases between them. The CDR3 runs to 15 residues. Germline V gene sequence: CDR1 DFQATT, CDR2 SNEGSKA (reference sequence). The chain's CDR3 is CSARSGTSGNQPQHF. DNA for the CDR3: TGCAGTGCTAGAAGCGGGACATCGGGCAATCAGCCCCAGCATTTT.

This clonotype was recorded at least ten times. The chain links TRBV12-3 or TRBV12-4 to TRBJ2-1; D gene ambiguous. This CDR3 comprises 13 residues. The V end was cut by 6 bases, the J end by 7 bases, with 13 bases between. The CDR3 DNA follows: TGTGCCAGCAGCCTGTCAGGCCCAAATGAGCAGTTCTTC. It yields the protein CASSLSGPNEQFF.

This clonotype has more than one count but fewer than ten. This chain connects TRBV6-5 to TRBJ2-3, with 7 bases lining up with TRBD1. Germline-derived CDR1 and CDR2 are MNHEY and SVGAGI. The CDR3 runs to 14 residues. V dropped 2 bases and J dropped 3; count of bases not matched to a gene: 2. This CDR3 reads CASSYETGTDTQYF. The DNA for the CDR3 is TGTGCCAGCAGTTACGAGACAGGGACAGATACGCAGTATTTT.

V usage is TRBV7-2 and J usage is TRBJ1-6; 8 positions match TRBD1. There are 15 residues in the CDR3. Germline CDR1 reads SGHTA; CDR2 reads FQGNSA. The ends lost 4 bases at V and 6 bases at J; junction bases unmatched: 5. CDR3 sequence: CASSSGQGVNSPLHF. In DNA, the CDR3 is TGTGCCAGCAGCTCAGGACAGGGCGTTAATTCACCCCTCCACTTT. Supplemented by reference TRBV7-2 and TRBJ1-6, the full variable domain reads GAGVSQSPSNKVTEKGKDVELRCDPISGHTALYWYRQSLGQGLEFLIYFQGNSAPDKSGLPSDRFSAERTGGSVSTLTIQRTQQEDSAVYLCASSSGQGVNSPLHFGNGTRLTVT.

This clonotype was counted a few times. The chain combines TRBV12-3 or TRBV12-4 with TRBJ2-5; 10 bases are a match to TRBD2. J lost 5 bases, V lost 4 bases, and 7 bases had no gene match. The CDR3 covers 15 residues. In DNA form, the CDR3 reads TGTGCCAGCAGTTCTGCCCTAGCGGGAGCGGAGACCCAGTACTTC. Its protein is CASSSALAGAETQYF.